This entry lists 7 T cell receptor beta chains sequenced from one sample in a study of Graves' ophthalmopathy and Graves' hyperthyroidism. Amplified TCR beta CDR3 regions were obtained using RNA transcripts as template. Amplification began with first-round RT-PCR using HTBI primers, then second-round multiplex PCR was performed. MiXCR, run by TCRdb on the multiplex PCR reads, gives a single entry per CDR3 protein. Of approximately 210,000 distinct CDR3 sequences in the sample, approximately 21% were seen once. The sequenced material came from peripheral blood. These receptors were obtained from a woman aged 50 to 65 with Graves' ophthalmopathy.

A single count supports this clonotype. CDR3 DNA sequence: TGTGCCAGCAAGCCAAGGAGAACCCGAGAGACCCAGTACTTC. Its protein is CASKPRRTRETQYF. The chain uses TRBV7-6 and TRBJ2-5; D is ambiguous. CDR1 and CDR2 from the germline V gene are SGHVS and FNYEAQ. V dropped 7 bases and J dropped 4 bases, with 16 bases sitting between them. The CDR3 loop spans 14 amino acids.

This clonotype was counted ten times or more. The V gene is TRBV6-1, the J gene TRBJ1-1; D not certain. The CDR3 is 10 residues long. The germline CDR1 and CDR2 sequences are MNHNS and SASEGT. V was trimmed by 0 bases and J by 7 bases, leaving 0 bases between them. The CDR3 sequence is CASSEAEAFF. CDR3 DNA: TGTGCCAGCAGTGAAGCTGAAGCTTTCTTT.

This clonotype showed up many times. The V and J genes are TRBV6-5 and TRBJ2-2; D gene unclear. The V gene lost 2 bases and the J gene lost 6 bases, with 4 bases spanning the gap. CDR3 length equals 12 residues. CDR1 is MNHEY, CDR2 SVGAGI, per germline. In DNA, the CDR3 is TGTGCCAGCAGTTACGGGGCCGGGGAGCTGTTTTTT. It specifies CASSYGAGELFF.

The CDR3 region has the DNA TGTGCCAGCAGACAACATAGCACCGGGGAGCTGTTTTTT. This gives the protein CASRQHSTGELFF. The chain joins TRBV12-3 or TRBV12-4 to TRBJ2-2; D is uncertain. Trimming pared 6 bases from V and 4 bases from J, leaving 9 bases between. The CDR3 has 13 residues.

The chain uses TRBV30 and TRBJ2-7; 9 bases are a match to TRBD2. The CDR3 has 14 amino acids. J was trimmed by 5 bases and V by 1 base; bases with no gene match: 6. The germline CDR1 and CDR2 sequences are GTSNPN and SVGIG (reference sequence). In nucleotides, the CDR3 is TGTGCCTGGAGTGGTATAGCGGGAGCCCACGAGCAGTACTTC. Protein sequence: CAWSGIAGAHEQYF.

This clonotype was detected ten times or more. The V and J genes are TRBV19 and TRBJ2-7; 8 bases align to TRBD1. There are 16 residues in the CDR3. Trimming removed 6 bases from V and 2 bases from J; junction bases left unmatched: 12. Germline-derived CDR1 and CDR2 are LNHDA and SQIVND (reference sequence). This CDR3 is CASSLGTGGTTYEQYF. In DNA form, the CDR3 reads TGTGCCAGTAGCCTCGGGACAGGAGGGACGACCTACGAGCAGTACTTC.

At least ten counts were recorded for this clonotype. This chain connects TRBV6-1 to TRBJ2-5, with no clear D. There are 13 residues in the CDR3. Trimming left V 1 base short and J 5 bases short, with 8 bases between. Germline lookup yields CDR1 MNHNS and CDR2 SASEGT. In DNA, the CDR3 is TGTGCCAGCAGTGAAGTGGTTGGGGAGACCCAGTACTTC. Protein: CASSEVVGETQYF.